The TCR beta chain described here comes from a study of blood T cell repertoires in COVID-19. About the research overall: The analysed material was cDNA or gDNA that came from T cells, B-cell-depleted T cells, or PBMCs.

Which cohort a participant joined came from the clinical history participants gave. Germline loops: CDR1 MNHEY, CDR2 SVGAGI. J was trimmed by 1 base and V by 6 bases; bases with no gene match: 1. The CDR3 extends over 14 amino acids. Authors' analysis steps: Amplification of reference gene primers was used by the study to estimate nucleated cell counts. TCRdb's table, derived via immunoSEQ multiplex PCR, lists solely in-frame clones and lacks some. That table gives V, J and clone size, and the DNA gave D and trimming. The data show approximately 220,000 clones, with about 87% seen just once and roughly 2.8% held by the top ten.

The sample was PBMCs or T cells enriched from blood (not recorded which). This sequence originates from a woman in her 30s who had recovered from COVID-19. The chain joins TRBV6-5 to TRBJ2-5; 11 nucleotides match TRBD2. CDR3 protein: CASRGTSGQETQYF. The CDR3 nucleotides are TGTGCCAGCAGGGGGACTAGCGGCCAAGAGACCCAGTACTTC.